The clone carrying this TCR beta chain was counted at least ten times. Its antigen is unidentified. The source of the sample is a study of regulatory T cells in long-lasting Graves disease. Trimming at V came to 3 bases and at J to 11 bases, leaving 9 bases not matched to a gene. Germline values: CDR1 SGHVS, CDR2 FQNEAQ. CDR3 length: 13 amino acids. Time point denoted: persistent/refractory GD, antithyroid drugs over 5 years with positive TRAb. The TCR library was made from RNA that had been extracted from PBMCs in TRIzol. Combining iRepertoire HTBI primers with Arm-PCR of CDR3 regions, the authors built TCR beta libraries. TCRdb processed the multiplex PCR reads anew with MiXCR; each CDR3 protein has one entry. The sample shows a few hundred thousand distinct CDR3 sequences, under 25% of them seen only once. Study results and limitations: Newly diagnosed patients had higher TCR diversity than persistent Graves' patients did.

Material: peripheral blood mononuclear cells (PBMCs), obtained when the disease was refractory, from a patient treated with antithyroid drugs. V usage is TRBV7-8 and J usage is TRBJ1-1; 7 nucleotides match TRBD1. This TCR was recovered from a female donor with Graves disease. CDR3: CASSFDRDSGAFF. Written as DNA, the CDR3 is TGTGCCAGCAGCTTCGATCGGGACAGTGGGGCTTTCTTT.